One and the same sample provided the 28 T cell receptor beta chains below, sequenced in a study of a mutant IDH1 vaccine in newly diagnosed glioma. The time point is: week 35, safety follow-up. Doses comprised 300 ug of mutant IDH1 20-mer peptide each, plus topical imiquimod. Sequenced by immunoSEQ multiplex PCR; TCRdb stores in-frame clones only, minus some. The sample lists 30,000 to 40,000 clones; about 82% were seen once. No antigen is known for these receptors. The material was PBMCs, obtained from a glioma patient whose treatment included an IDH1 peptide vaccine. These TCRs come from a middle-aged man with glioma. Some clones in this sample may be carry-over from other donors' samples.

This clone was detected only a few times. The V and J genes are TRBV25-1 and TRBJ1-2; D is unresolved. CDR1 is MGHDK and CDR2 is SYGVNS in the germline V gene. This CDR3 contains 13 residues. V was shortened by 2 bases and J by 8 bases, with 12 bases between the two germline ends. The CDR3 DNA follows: TGTGCCAGCAGTGAACCCGAAGGACGGGGCTACACCTTC. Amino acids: CASSEPEGRGYTF.

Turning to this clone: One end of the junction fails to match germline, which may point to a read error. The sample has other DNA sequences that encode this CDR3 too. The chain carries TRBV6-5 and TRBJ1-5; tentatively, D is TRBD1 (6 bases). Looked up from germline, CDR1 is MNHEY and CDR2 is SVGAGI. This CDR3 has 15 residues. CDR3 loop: CASSTTGYSNQPQHF. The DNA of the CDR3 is TGTGCCAGCAGTACGACAGGATATAGCAATCAGCCCCAACATTTT.

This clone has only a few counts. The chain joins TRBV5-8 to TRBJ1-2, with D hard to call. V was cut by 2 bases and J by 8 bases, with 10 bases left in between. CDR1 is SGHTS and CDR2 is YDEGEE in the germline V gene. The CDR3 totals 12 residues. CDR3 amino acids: CASSLNGRGYTF. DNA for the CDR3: TGTGCCAGCAGCTTAAACGGGAGGGGCTACACCTTC.

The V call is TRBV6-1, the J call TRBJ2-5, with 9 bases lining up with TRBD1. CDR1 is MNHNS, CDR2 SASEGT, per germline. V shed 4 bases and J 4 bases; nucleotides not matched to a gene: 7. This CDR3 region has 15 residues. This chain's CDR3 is CASSGGQGKRETQYF. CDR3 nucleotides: TGTGCCAGCAGTGGTGGACAGGGGAAGAGAGAGACCCAGTACTTC.

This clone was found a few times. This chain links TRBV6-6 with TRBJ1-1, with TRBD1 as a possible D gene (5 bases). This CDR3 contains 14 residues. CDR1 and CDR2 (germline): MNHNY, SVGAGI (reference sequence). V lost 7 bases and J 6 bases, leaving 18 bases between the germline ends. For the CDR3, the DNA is TGTGCCAGCACCAAGCGGGGCAGGGAATCTGAAGCTTTCTTT. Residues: CASTKRGRESEAFF.

The CDR3 is CASSTGTGGYYEQYF. For the CDR3, the DNA is TGTGCCAGCAGTACCGGGACCGGGGGATACTACGAGCAGTACTTC. This rearrangement joins TRBV6-5 to TRBJ2-7; D may be TRBD2 (6 bases). The CDR3 length is 15 residues. Deletions cut 5 bases from V and 3 bases from J, with 17 bases between. Per the germline V gene, CDR1 is MNHEY and CDR2 is SVGAGI.

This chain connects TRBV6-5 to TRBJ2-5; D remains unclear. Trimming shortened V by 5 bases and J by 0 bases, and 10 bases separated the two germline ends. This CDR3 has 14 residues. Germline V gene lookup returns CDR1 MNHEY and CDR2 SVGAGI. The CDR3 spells CASSLGLYQETQYF. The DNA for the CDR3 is TGTGCCAGCAGTCTCGGTCTTTACCAAGAGACCCAGTACTTC.

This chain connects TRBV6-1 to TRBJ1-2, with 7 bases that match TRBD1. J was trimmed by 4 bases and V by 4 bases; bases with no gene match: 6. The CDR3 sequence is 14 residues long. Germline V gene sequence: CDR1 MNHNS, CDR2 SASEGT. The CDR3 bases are TGTGCCAGCAGTGTAGGGGGCGAGGGCTATGGCTACACCTTC. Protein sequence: CASSVGGEGYGYTF.

This chain's CDR3 is CASSYSSQRDSYEQYF. DNA of the CDR3: TGTGCCAGCAGTTACTCGAGCCAGCGGGATTCCTACGAGCAGTACTTC. The V gene is TRBV6-5, the J gene TRBJ2-7; TRBD2 agrees at 7 bases. The CDR3 extends over 16 amino acids. The junction had 6 bases not matched to a gene; V was cut back by 0 bases and J by 1 base. Looked up from germline, CDR1 is MNHEY and CDR2 is SVGAGI.

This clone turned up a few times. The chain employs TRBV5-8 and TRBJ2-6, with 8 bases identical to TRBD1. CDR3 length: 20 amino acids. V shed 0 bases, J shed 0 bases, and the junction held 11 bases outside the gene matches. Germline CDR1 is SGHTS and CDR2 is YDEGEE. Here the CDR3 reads CASSLVLGQGAVSGANVLTF. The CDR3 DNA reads TGTGCCAGCAGCTTGGTACTGGGGCAGGGGGCTGTCTCTGGGGCCAACGTCCTGACTTTC.

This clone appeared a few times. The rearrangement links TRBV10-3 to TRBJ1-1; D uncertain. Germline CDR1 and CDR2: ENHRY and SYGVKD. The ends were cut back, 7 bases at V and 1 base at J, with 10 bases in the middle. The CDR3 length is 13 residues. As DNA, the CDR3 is TGTGCCATCAATCTCGGGGAGAACACTGAAGCTTTCTTT. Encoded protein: CAINLGENTEAFF.

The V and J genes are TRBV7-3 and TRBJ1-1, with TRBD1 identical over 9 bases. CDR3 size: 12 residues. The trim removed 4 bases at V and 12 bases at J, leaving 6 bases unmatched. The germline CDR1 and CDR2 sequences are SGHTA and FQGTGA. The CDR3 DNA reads TGTGCCAGCAGCTCGACAGGGGGGATGTCTTTCTTT. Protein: CASSSTGGMSFF.

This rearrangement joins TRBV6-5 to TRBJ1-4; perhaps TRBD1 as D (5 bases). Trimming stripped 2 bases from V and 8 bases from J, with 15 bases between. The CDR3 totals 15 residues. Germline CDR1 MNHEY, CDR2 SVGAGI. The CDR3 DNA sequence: TGTGCCAGCAGTTACATAAGGGGAGGAGGGGAAAAACTGTTTTTT. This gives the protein CASSYIRGGGEKLFF.

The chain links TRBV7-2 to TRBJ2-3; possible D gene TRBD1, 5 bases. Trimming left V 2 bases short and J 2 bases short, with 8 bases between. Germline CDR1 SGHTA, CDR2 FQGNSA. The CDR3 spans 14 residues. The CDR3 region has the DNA TGTGCCAGCAGCTTACAGGGCTACACAGATACGCAGTATTTT. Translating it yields CASSLQGYTDTQYF.

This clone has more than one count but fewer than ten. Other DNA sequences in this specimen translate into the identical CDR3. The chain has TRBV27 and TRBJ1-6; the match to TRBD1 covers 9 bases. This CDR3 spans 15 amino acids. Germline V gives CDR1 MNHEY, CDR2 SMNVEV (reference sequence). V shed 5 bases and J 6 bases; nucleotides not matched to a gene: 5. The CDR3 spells CASSLRGQGNSPLHF. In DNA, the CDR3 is TGTGCCAGCAGTCTCCGGGGACAGGGTAATTCACCCCTCCACTTT.

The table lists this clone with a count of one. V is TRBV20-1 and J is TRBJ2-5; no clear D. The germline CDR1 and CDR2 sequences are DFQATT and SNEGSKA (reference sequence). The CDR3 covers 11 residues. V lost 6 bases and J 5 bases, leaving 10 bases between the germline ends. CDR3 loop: CSAGSRETQYF. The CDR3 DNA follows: TGCAGTGCGGGTTCGCGGGAGACCCAGTACTTC.

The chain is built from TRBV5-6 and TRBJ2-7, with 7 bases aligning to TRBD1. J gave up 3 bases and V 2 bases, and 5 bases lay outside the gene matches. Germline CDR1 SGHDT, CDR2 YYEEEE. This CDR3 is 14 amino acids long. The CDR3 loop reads CASSFRTGIYEQYF. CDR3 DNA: TGTGCCAGCAGCTTTCGGACAGGAATCTACGAGCAGTACTTC.

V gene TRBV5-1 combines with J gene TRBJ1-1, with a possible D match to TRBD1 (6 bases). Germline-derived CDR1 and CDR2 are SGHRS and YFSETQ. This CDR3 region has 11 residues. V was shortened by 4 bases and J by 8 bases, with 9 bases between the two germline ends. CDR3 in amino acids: CASSQDREAFF. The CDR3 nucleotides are TGCGCCAGCAGCCAGGACAGAGAAGCTTTCTTT.

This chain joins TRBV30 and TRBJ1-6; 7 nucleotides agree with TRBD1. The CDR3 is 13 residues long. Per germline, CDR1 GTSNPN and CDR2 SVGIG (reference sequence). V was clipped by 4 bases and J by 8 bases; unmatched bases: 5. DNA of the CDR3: TGTGCCTGGAAAGCAGGGGGATATTCACCCCTCCACTTT. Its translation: CAWKAGGYSPLHF.

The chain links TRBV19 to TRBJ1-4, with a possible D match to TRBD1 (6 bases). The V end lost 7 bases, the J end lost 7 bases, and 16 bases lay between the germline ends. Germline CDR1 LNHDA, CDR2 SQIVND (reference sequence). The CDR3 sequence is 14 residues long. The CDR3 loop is CASNLQGGGEKLFF. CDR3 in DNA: TGTGCCAGTAATCTACAGGGAGGAGGTGAAAAACTGTTTTTT. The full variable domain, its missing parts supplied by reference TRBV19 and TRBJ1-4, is DGGITQSPKYLFRKEGQNVTLSCEQNLNHDAMYWYRQDPGQGLRLIYYSQIVNDFQKGDIAEGYSVSREKKESFPLTVTSAQKNPTAFYLCASNLQGGGEKLFFGSGTQLSVL.

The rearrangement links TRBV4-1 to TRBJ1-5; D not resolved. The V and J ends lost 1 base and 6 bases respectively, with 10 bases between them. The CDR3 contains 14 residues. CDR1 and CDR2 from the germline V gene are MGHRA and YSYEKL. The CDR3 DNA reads TGCGCCAGCAGCCAAGTTGAGAAGGGTCAGCCCCAGCATTTT. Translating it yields CASSQVEKGQPQHF.

CDR3 in DNA: TGTGCCAGCAGTGGGACCGGGACTGTTTATGAAAAACTGTTTTTT. Translated, it gives CASSGTGTVYEKLFF. V and J are TRBV2 and TRBJ1-4, with D perhaps TRBD1 (5 bases). Deletions cut 4 bases from V and 6 bases from J, with 15 bases between. Germline lookup yields CDR1 SNHLY and CDR2 FYNNEI. This CDR3 comprises 15 residues.

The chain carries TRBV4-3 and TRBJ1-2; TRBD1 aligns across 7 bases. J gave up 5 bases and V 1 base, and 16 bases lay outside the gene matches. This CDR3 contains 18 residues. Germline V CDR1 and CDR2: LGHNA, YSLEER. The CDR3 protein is CASSQVFGQVALSYGYTF. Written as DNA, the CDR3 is TGCGCCAGCAGCCAAGTCTTCGGACAGGTAGCCCTATCATATGGCTACACCTTC.

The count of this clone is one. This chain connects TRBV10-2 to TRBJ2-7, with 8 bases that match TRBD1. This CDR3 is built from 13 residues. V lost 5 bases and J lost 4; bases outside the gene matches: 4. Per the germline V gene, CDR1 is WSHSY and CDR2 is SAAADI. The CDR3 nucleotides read TGCGCCAGCAGTTGGGGACAGGTTTACGAGCAGTACTTC. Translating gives CASSWGQVYEQYF.

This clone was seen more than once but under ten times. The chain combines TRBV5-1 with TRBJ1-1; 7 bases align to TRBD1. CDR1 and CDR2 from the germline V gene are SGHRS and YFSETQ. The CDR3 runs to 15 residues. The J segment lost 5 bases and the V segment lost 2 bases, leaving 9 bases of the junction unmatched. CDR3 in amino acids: CASSFTTGEGTEAFF. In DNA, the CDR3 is TGCGCCAGCAGCTTTACAACAGGGGAGGGAACTGAAGCTTTCTTT.

CDR3 amino acids: CASSHPGGKGEQYF. The CDR3, as DNA: TGTGCCAGCTCTCACCCGGGGGGGAAGGGAGAGCAGTACTTC. This chain joins TRBV18 and TRBJ2-7, with 8 bases identical to TRBD2. With 6 bases clipped from V and 7 bases from J, the junction kept 11 bases outside the gene matches. Germline assignment: CDR1 KGHSH and CDR2 LQKENI. The CDR3 extends over 14 amino acids.

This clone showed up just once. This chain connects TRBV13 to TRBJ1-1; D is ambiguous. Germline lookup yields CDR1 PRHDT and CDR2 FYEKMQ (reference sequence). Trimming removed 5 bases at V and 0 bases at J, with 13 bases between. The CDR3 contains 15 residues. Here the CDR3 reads CASSPPRTVNTEAFF. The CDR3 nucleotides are TGTGCCAGCAGCCCACCCAGGACGGTGAACACTGAAGCTTTCTTT.

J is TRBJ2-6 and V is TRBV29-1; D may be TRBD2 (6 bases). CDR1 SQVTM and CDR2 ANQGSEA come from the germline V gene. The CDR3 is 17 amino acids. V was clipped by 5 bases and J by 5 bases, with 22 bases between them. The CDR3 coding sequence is TGCAGCGTTATGGGTGCACTAGCATCAAGTCGGGCCAACGTCCTGACTTTC. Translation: CSVMGALASSRANVLTF.